A selection of T cell receptor beta chains follows, all from one sample in a study of shared clonotypes between healthy human individuals. Assay: immunoSEQ multiplex PCR; the TCRdb copy retains only in-frame clones and omits some. The sample has some 2.1 million clones, 85% to 95% seen once. Sequenced sample: naive CD4+ T cells sorted from blood. Every receptor here comes from a young man in good health. Both conserved end residues are trimmed from each CDR3.

V: TRBV5-1; CDR3: ASSSLKDDEQF
V: TRBV5-1; CDR3: ASSLAPRAHSGNTIY
V: TRBV30; CDR3: AWSVLRTGRYGYT
V: TRBV5-1; CDR3: ASSEGDNQPQH
V: TRBV29-1; CDR3: SVGLGGADTEAF
V: TRBV10-3; CDR3: AIRGDYEQY
V: TRBV5-4; CDR3: ASSLPVPGASGNTIY
V: TRBV7-8; CDR3: ASGPYNSPLH
V: TRBV6-1; CDR3: ASSERGLRWIPNNNEKLF
V: TRBV28; CDR3: ASRERGGPYNEQF
V: TRBV11-2; CDR3: ASSPDRGSGNTIY
V: TRBV10-3; CDR3: AISAGPATNEKLF
V: TRBV2; CDR3: ASSEARGTEQY
V: TRBV10-3; CDR3: AISESGSRTEAF
V: TRBV7-8; CDR3: ASSLGYRMGLLETQY
V: TRBV30; CDR3: AWRTSGSTDTQY
V: TRBV18; CDR3: ASSPQSSGELF
V: TRBV15; CDR3: ATSRETSVSETQY
V: TRBV6-1; CDR3: ASSGAYNSPLH
V: TRBV7-3; CDR3: ASSASGTANTEAF
V: TRBV10-2; CDR3: ASSEAGSYEQY
V: TRBV2; CDR3: ASRPLSDTQY
V: TRBV7-9; CDR3: ASSPTGQGMNYGYT
V: TRBV28; CDR3: ASSSPPGTGGQDTQY
V: TRBV5-4; CDR3: ASSLGGLAGSYEQY
V: TRBV10-1; CDR3: ASSWGQGTSEAF
V: TRBV5-6; CDR3: ASSLPDPTGELF
V: TRBV30; CDR3: AWNRQSNTEAF
V: TRBV7-9; CDR3: ASSLGNSNQPQH
V: TRBV7-2; CDR3: ASSLSGGYGYT
V: TRBV2; CDR3: ASSPSGAGELF
V: TRBV5-8; CDR3: ASSPGRKTGQPQH
V: TRBV21-1; CDR3: ASSPEPVGAIYEQY
V: TRBV20-1; CDR3: SASQGPEAF
V: TRBV18; CDR3: ASSLGVTDTQY
V: TRBV2; CDR3: ASSVTRLGNEQF
V: TRBV6-1; CDR3: ASRGEGSSYEQY
V: TRBV29-1; CDR3: SVGPGQTNTGELF
V: TRBV5-1; CDR3: ASSLETADTGELF
V: TRBV7-9; CDR3: ASSLSGSSGNTIY
V: TRBV19; CDR3: ASSMRDRYIGQY
V: TRBV2; CDR3: ASRRQGFPNYGYT
V: TRBV25-1; CDR3: ASSENKGGRTDTQY
V: TRBV6-5; CDR3: ASSYSSTQNIQY
V: TRBV7-9; CDR3: ASSRTGGADTQY
V: TRBV4-3; CDR3: ASSPTLTSGSPDTQY
V: TRBV5-8; CDR3: ASSLELTSGGTDTQY
V: TRBV6-5; CDR3: ASARSYEQY
V: TRBV7-8; CDR3: ASSLTGPSYEQY
V: TRBV27; CDR3: ASRGGSNQPQH
V: TRBV4-2; CDR3: ASSQARINYGYT
V: TRBV6-1; CDR3: ASSDPDRRSTEAF
V: TRBV7-8; CDR3: ASSLAFRDRWQGNTIY
V: TRBV9; CDR3: ASSPSDGVRSYEQY
V: TRBV5-1; CDR3: ASSSYRAYEQY
V: TRBV5-1; CDR3: ASSPSLQPSSEAF
V: TRBV11-2; CDR3: ASNLRLAGSTDTQY
V: TRBV6-1; CDR3: ASTVTGTGDYEQY
V: TRBV5-1; CDR3: ASSLPSGTGGGEQY